This T cell receptor beta chain is from a study of cytomegalovirus exposure and HLA in healthy donors. Overall study findings and caveats: It was assumed in the presence/absence analyses that sequencing depth was roughly uniform across donors. Indistinguishability led to the exclusion of some V segments, TRBV6-2 and TRBV6-3 included. Rare TCR sequences predominated, though certain public TCRs were found in many donors. HLA alleles showed associations with fewer than 20,000 TCR beta sequences in a later analysis, at a 0.05 false discovery rate.

Comments on this clone: Its antigen remains unidentified.

PCR was performed using 60 Vbeta and 13 Jbeta primers. The assay was immunoSEQ multiplex PCR, and TCRdb's table has in-frame clones only and misses some. The table shows approximately 110,000 clones, with about three quarters occurring only once. Germline assignment: CDR1 SGHDN and CDR2 FVKESK. This CDR3 contains 16 residues. The V call is TRBV14, the J call TRBJ2-5; 9 nucleotides line up with TRBD1. The DNA matches TRBJ2-7 better at its end, which makes the J call doubtful. The sequence was obtained from a woman in her thirties or forties in good health and CMV-seropositive. What was sequenced was PBMCs. In DNA, the CDR3 is TGTGCCAGCAGCCAAGCCCTCGGACAGGGGTCCTACGAGCAGTACTTC. This encodes CASSQALGQGSYEQYF.